A selection of T cell receptor beta chains follows, all from one sample in a study of neoadjuvant anti-PD-1 for oral cavity cancer. The method was immunoSEQ multiplex PCR; TCRdb's version includes in-frame clones alone and lacks a portion of them. The top ten clones hold about 8% of a sample with 10,000 or so clones, approximately 61% of them seen once. Sequenced material: tumor tissue, taken before nivolumab (anti-PD-1) treatment. Receptors originate from a person between 35 and 79 years old with oral cavity squamous cell carcinoma. The CDR3 runs from the conserved cysteine through the conserved F or W. Each record gives: J gene, V gene, CDR3 length, CDR3 protein.

>TRBJ2-5|TRBV5-1|16
CASSPSSSGSGETQYF
>TRBJ2-7|TRBV29-1|13
CSANGRRPLEQYF
>TRBJ2-3|TRBV11-3|14
CASSLDPNTDTQYF
>TRBJ2-2|TRBV2|16
CASSEEISANTGELFF
>TRBJ1-2|TRBV27|14
CASSSTGTGGGYTF
>TRBJ1-1|TRBV7-9|12
CASSAVRTEAFF
>TRBJ1-5|TRBV19|15
CASSIGLWSNQPQHF
>TRBJ2-7|TRBV18|16
CASSPPYQGHNYEQYF
>TRBJ1-4|TRBV7-9|12
CALSGTLEKLFF
>TRBJ1-2|TRBV4-1|16
CASSQGGSGALSGYTF
>TRBJ1-5|TRBV28|13
CASSPDSNQPQHF
>TRBJ1-6|TRBV10-3|12
CATGTGGSPLHF
>TRBJ1-5|TRBV5-5|17
CASSFWGTKGSNQPQHF
>TRBJ1-1|TRBV18|14
CASSRLDRNTEAFF
>TRBJ2-1|TRBV29-1|13
CSESGGASNEQFF
>TRBJ1-6|TRBV5-1|15
CASSLLGASKSPLHF
>TRBJ2-6|TRBV4-1|17
CASSQGQAHSGANVLTF
>TRBJ1-5|TRBV11-1|15
CASEEPPQNYQPQHF
>TRBJ2-7|TRBV11-2|15
CASSLDRAGVSEQYF
>TRBJ1-4|TRBV5-1|14
CASSLEGGSEKLFF
>TRBJ1-4|TRBV11-2|14
CASAGLRAGEKLFF
>TRBJ2-5|TRBV10-1|15
CASSDGRGLQETQYF
>TRBJ2-4|TRBV19|13
CASSMRGVNIQYF
>TRBJ1-5|TRBV29-1|13
CSVRENSNQPQHF
>TRBJ2-1|TRBV2|15
CASSEGGIPIHEQFF
>TRBJ1-1|TRBV10-2|15
CASSDRGLRNTEAFF
>TRBJ2-7|TRBV5-1|15
CASSLDRRGPYEQYF
>TRBJ2-3|TRBV27|12
CASSATVNAQYF
>TRBJ1-1|TRBV11-2|16
CASSSPLGRLNTEAFF
>TRBJ2-2|TRBV6-6|16
CASSYPGGPNTGELFF
>TRBJ1-6|TRBV30|17
CAWSTTLDPRGSAPLHF
>TRBJ2-7|TRBV28|14
CASSTRTGFFEQYF
>TRBJ1-4|TRBV2|15
CASRAGTATNEKLFF
>TRBJ2-5|TRBV7-2|15
CASSSSSGVSETQYF
>TRBJ2-1|TRBV6-5|15
CASSYRDRGGNEQFF
>TRBJ1-5|TRBV7-2|14
CASSPYHSNQPQHF
>TRBJ2-3|TRBV19|13
CASSAQGTDTQYF
>TRBJ2-2|TRBV30|15
CAWSPRDRDTGELFF
>TRBJ2-5|TRBV19|13
CASSSGVQETQYF
>TRBJ1-6|TRBV5-5|16
CASSLPGSSYNSPLHF
>TRBJ2-1|TRBV6-6|14
CATTLAGDYNEQFF
>TRBJ1-1|TRBV12-5|16
CASGPTGGTMSTEAFF
>TRBJ1-1|TRBV30|12
CAWKRANTEAFF
>TRBJ2-7|TRBV5-1|13
CASSEGSSYEQYF
>TRBJ1-1|TRBV2|13
CASSNRLDTEAFF
>TRBJ2-2|TRBV4-1|18
CARSQGRRQRGGDGELFF